The 16 T cell receptor beta chains listed next were all sequenced from one sample in a study of Tregs in tolerant kidney transplant recipients. Assay used: immunoSEQ multiplex PCR; TCRdb lists only in-frame clones, some missing. The sample lists roughly 250,000 clones; roughly four fifths were seen once. The sequenced sample consisted of CD4+ T cells from blood. The receptors originated from a human donor in good health.

The rearrangement links TRBV6-1 to TRBJ2-7; 7 bases are a match to TRBD1. The CDR3 totals 17 residues. V trimming: 4 bases; J trimming: 0 bases; junction bases outside the gene matches: 12. CDR1 MNHNS and CDR2 SASEGT come from the germline V gene. In DNA form, the CDR3 reads TGTGCCAGCAGTGGACGGGCAGGGGGAAGGTCCTCCTACGAGCAGTACTTC. Translation gives CASSGRAGGRSSYEQYF.

This chain uses TRBV6-5 with TRBJ1-1, with 9 bases matching TRBD1. Germline V gives CDR1 MNHEY, CDR2 SVGAGI. This CDR3 has 15 amino acids. The V segment lost 4 bases and the J segment 1 base; nucleotides outside the gene matches: 4. In nucleotides, the CDR3 is TGTGCCAGCAGTTTCGGGACAGGGTGGAACACTGAAGCTTTCTTT. Translation: CASSFGTGWNTEAFF.

The V and J genes are TRBV10-2 and TRBJ1-2, with D unclear. The CDR3 runs to 13 residues. CDR1 WSHSY and CDR2 SAAADI come from the germline V gene. V lost 4 bases and J lost 3, with 9 bases in between. For the CDR3, the DNA is TGCGCCAGCAGTGCTTTGGGCTACTATGGCTACACCTTC. Its translation is CASSALGYYGYTF.

The chain carries TRBV18 and TRBJ1-5; D possibly corresponds to TRBD1 (6 bases). Germline V gene sequence: CDR1 KGHSH, CDR2 LQKENI. The CDR3 totals 16 residues. Trimming shortened V by 2 bases and J by 3 bases, and 14 bases separated the two germline ends. The CDR3 nucleotides are TGTGCCAGCTCACCAGATCGGGCAGGGGACAATCAGCCCCAGCATTTT. Protein product: CASSPDRAGDNQPQHF.

This chain connects TRBV6-5 to TRBJ1-1; a possible D gene is TRBD1 (5 bases). This CDR3 has 14 amino acids. Trimming removed 5 bases at V and 7 bases at J, with 17 bases between. The germline gives CDR1 MNHEY, CDR2 SVGAGI. The CDR3 sequence is CASSMPDRTGEAFF. The CDR3 region has the DNA TGTGCCAGCAGTATGCCGGATAGAACAGGTGAAGCTTTCTTT.

The chain is built from TRBV2 and TRBJ1-6; 8 bases fit TRBD1. This CDR3 spans 16 amino acids. Trimming removed 4 bases from V and 7 bases from J; junction bases left unmatched: 9. Germline loops: CDR1 SNHLY, CDR2 FYNNEI. The CDR3: CASSARSGGTNSPLHF. The CDR3 DNA is TGTGCCAGCAGTGCCAGATCAGGGGGCACGAATTCACCCCTCCACTTT.

The chain is built from TRBV4-2 and TRBJ1-1; 8 positions match TRBD1. The CDR3 consists of 14 residues. V shed 6 bases, J shed 4 bases, and the junction held 7 bases outside the gene matches. Germline-derived CDR1 and CDR2 are LGHNA and YNFKEQ. The CDR3 spells CASRWTGLGTEAFF. CDR3 nucleotide sequence: TGTGCCAGCAGATGGACAGGGCTGGGCACTGAAGCTTTCTTT.

This clone has a handful of counts. The chain links TRBV6-5 to TRBJ2-2; D is perhaps TRBD1 (6 bases). V lost 0 bases and J 7 bases, leaving 15 bases between the germline ends. This CDR3 has 16 residues. Germline-derived CDR1 and CDR2 are MNHEY and SVGAGI. CDR3 loop: CASSYSSRGNNGELFF. The CDR3 region has the DNA TGTGCCAGCAGTTACTCTAGCAGGGGAAATAACGGGGAGCTGTTTTTT.

The chain uses TRBV27 and TRBJ2-1; TRBD2 agrees at 7 bases. CDR1 is MNHEY, CDR2 SMNVEV, per germline (reference sequence). V gave up 3 bases and J gave up 5 bases; unmatched junction bases: 4. The CDR3 runs to 14 residues. The CDR3 sequence: CASSFLAENNEQFF. In nucleotides, the CDR3 is TGTGCCAGCAGTTTTCTAGCGGAGAACAATGAGCAGTTCTTC.

J is TRBJ2-1 and V is TRBV6-5; the match to TRBD2 covers 9 bases. Germline V CDR1 and CDR2: MNHEY, SVGAGI. The CDR3 loop spans 15 amino acids. V lost 6 bases, J lost 9 bases, and 12 bases stayed unmatched. CDR3 in amino acids: CASSRNVMRGGEQFF. The CDR3 coding sequence is TGTGCCAGCAGCCGAAACGTAATGCGGGGGGGTGAGCAGTTCTTC.

J is TRBJ2-5 and V is TRBV6-6; 8 bases agree with TRBD2. The CDR3 is 13 amino acids. The V segment lost 5 bases and the J segment 11 bases; nucleotides outside the gene matches: 10. Germline assignment: CDR1 MNHNY and CDR2 SVGAGI (reference sequence). The CDR3 coding sequence is TGTGCCAGCAGTGCGGACAGCGGGGGCCAGCAGTACTTC. Its translation: CASSADSGGQQYF.

This rearrangement joins TRBV15 to TRBJ1-1, with D uncertain. The germline V gene encodes CDR1 LNHNV and CDR2 YYDKDF (reference sequence). V lost 2 bases to trimming and J lost 3 bases, with 7 bases between them. The CDR3 totals 13 residues. The CDR3 region has the DNA TGTGCCACCAGCAGATTCCTGGACACTGAAGCTTTCTTT. This translates into CATSRFLDTEAFF.

The genes are TRBV6-5 and TRBJ1-1; D might be TRBD1 (6 bases). The germline CDR1 and CDR2 sequences are MNHEY and SVGAGI. This CDR3 is built from 16 residues. With 2 bases removed from V and 0 bases from J, the gap between germline ends came to 13 bases. CDR3 in amino acids: CASSYGGGSLNTEAFF. The CDR3 region has the DNA TGTGCCAGCAGTTACGGGGGGGGCAGTTTGAACACTGAAGCTTTCTTT.

This chain's CDR3 is CASSLGLDLSGEQFF. Here the CDR3 DNA reads TGTGCCAGCAGCTTGGGACTAGACTTATCGGGCGAGCAGTTCTTC. This chain connects TRBV5-4 to TRBJ2-1; a possible D gene is TRBD2 (6 bases). Germline lookup yields CDR1 SGHNT and CDR2 YYREEE (reference sequence). The V gene lost 0 bases and the J gene lost 10 bases, with 17 bases spanning the gap. The CDR3 contains 15 residues.

The chain recombines TRBV4-1 with TRBJ2-5; TRBD2 aligns across 8 bases. This CDR3 has 16 amino acids. V lost 4 bases and J lost 4; bases outside the gene matches: 11. The germline V gene encodes CDR1 MGHRA and CDR2 YSYEKL. CDR3 sequence (DNA): TGCGCCAGCAGCCCAAGACGCGGGGGGATGGCAGAGACCCAGTACTTC. This encodes CASSPRRGGMAETQYF.

J is TRBJ1-5 and V is TRBV19, with unresolved D. CDR3 length: 15 residues. The V gene's germline CDR1 is LNHDA and CDR2 SQIVND (reference sequence). V lost 2 bases and J 4 bases, leaving 12 bases between the germline ends. CDR3 nucleotides: TGTGCCAGTAGTATACCTGGGATATTGAATCAGCCCCAGCATTTT. Protein product: CASSIPGILNQPQHF.